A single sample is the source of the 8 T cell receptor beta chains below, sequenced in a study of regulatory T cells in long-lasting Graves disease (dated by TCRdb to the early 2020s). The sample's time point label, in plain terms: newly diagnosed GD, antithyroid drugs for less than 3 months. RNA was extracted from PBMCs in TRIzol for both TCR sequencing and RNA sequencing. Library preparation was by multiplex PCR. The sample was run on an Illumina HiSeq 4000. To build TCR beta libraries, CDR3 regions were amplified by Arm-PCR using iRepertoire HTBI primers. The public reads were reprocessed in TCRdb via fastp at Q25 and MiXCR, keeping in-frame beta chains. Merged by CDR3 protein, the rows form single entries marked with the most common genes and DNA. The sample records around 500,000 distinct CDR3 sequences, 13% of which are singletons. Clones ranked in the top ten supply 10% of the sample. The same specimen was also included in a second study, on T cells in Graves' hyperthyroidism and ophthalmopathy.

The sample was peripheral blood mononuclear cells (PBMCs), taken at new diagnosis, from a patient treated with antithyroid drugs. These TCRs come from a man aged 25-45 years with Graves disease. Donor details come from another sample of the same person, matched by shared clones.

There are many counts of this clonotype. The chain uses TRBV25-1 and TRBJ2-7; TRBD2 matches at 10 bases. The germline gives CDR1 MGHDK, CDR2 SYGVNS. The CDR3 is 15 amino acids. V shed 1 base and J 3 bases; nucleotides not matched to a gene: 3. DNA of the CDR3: TGTGCCAGCAGTGAATCGTGGACTAGCGGCTACGAGCAGTACTTC. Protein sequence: CASSESWTSGYEQYF.

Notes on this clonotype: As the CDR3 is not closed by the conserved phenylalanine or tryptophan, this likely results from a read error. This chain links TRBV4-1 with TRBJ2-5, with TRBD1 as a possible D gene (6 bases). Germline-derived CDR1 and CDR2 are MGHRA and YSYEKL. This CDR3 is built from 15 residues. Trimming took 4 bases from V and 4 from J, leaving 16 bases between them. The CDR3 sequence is CASSPTQGHGETQYL. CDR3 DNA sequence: TGCGCCAGCAGCCCGACTCAGGGGCATGGAGAGACCCAGTACCTC.

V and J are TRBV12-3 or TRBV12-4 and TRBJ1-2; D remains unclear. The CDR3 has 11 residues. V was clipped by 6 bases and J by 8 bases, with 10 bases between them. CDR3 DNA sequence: TGTGCCAGCAGGGAACCAGGAGGCTACACCTTC. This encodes CASREPGGYTF.

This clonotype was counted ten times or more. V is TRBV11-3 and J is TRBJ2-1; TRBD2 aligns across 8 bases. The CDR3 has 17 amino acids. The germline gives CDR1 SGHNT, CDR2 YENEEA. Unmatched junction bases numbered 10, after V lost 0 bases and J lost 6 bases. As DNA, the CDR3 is TGTGCCAGCAGCTTAGATCAAGCGGGGGTGGGGGTCAATGAGCAGTTCTTC. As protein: CASSLDQAGVGVNEQFF.

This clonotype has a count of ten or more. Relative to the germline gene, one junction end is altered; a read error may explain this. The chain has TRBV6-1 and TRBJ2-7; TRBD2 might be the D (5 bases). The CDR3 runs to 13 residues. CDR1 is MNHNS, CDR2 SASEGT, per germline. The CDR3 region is CASRRQLVGEQYF. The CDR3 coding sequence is TGCGCCAGCAGACGACAACTAGTGGGCGAGCAGTACTTC.

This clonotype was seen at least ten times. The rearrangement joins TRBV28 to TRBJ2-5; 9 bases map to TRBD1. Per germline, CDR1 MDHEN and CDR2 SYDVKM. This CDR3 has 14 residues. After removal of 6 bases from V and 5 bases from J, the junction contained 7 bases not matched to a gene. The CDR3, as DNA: TGTGCCAGCAGCACAGGGGGCGCAGGGGAGACCCAGTACTTC. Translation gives CASSTGGAGETQYF.

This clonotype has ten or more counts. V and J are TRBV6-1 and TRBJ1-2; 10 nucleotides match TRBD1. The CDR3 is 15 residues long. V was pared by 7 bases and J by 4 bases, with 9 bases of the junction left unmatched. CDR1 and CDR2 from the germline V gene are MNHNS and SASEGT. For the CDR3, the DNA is TGTGCCAGCACCCCTCGGGACAGGGGACTCTATGGCTACACCTTC. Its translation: CASTPRDRGLYGYTF.

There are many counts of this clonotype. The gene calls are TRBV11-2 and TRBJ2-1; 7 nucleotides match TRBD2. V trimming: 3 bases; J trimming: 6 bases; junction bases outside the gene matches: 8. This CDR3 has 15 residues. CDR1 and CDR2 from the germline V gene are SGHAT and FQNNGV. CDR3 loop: CASSFSGHEVNEQFF. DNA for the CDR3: TGTGCCAGCAGCTTTAGCGGGCATGAGGTCAATGAGCAGTTCTTC.